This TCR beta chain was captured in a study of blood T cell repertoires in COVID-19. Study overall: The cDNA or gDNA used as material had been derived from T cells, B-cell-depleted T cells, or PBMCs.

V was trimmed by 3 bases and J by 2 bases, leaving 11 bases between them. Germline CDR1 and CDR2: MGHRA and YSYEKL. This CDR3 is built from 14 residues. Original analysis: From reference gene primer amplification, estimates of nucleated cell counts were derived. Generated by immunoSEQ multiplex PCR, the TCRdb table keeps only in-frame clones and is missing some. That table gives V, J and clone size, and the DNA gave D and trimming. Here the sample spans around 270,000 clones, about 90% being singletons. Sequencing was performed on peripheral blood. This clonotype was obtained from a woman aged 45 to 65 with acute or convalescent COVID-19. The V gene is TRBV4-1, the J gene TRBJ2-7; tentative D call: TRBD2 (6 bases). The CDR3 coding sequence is TGCGCCAGCAGCCACTATAGCGGTCCCTACGAGCAGTACTTC. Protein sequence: CASSHYSGPYEQYF.